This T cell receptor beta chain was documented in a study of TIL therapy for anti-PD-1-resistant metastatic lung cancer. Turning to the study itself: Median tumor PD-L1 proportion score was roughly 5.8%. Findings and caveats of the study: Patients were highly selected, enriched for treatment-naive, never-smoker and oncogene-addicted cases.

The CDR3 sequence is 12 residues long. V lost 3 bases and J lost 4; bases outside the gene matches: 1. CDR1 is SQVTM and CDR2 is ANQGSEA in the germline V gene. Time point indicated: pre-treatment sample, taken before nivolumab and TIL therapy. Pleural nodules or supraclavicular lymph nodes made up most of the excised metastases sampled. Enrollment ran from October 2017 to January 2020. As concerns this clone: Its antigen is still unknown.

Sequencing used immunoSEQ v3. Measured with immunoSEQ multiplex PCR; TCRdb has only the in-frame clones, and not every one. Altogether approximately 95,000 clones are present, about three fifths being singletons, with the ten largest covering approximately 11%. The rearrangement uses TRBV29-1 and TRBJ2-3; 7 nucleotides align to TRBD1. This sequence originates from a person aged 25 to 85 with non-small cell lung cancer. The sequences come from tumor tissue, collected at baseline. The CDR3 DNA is TGCAGCGTTGAGGACAGGTCAGATACGCAGTATTTT. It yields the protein CSVEDRSDTQYF.